These 13 T cell receptor beta chains came from one sample sequenced in a study of blood T cell repertoires in COVID-19. The protocol was immunoSEQ multiplex PCR, while the TCRdb copy is restricted to in-frame clones and leaves out a portion. The sample has roughly 250,000 clones; 80% to 90% are singletons. Sequencing was carried out using PBMCs or T cells enriched from blood (not recorded which). The receptors come from a woman aged 25 to 39 who had recovered from COVID-19.

The V call is TRBV2, the J call TRBJ1-1; 8 bases line up with TRBD1. V was clipped by 1 base and J by 9 bases; unmatched bases: 7. This CDR3 is 14 amino acids long. The V gene's germline CDR1 is SNHLY and CDR2 FYNNEI. The CDR3 nucleotides are TGTGCCAGCAGTGAAGGGTCCAGGGGGCTTAAAGCTTTCTTT. It specifies CASSEGSRGLKAFF.

The chain recombines TRBV19 with TRBJ1-4; 7 nucleotides agree with TRBD1. V dropped 9 bases and J dropped 4; count of bases not matched to a gene: 5. The germline V gene has CDR1 LNHDA and CDR2 SQIVND (reference sequence). This CDR3 has 13 residues. The CDR3 bases are TGTGCCAGCCGAGGGGGCGTTAATGAAAAACTGTTTTTT. It is translated as CASRGGVNEKLFF.

The chain recombines TRBV21-1 with TRBJ2-1; the D call in the table, TRBD2, was not verified against the DNA. TRBV21-1 is termed a pseudogene. This CDR3 is built from 18 residues. CDR3 DNA: TGTGCCAGCAGTGCTCAGACTAGCGGGTTCTCCTCCTACAATGAGCAGTTCTTC. The encoded protein is CASSAQTSGFSSYNEQFF.

The chain combines TRBV30 with TRBJ2-7; TRBD2 aligns across 11 bases. This CDR3 is built from 14 residues. Germline V CDR1 and CDR2: GTSNPN, SVGIG (reference sequence). With 1 base clipped from V and 1 base from J, the junction kept 0 bases outside the gene matches. CDR3 DNA sequence: TGTGCCTGGAGTGCTAGCGGGGGGTCCTACGAGCAGTACTTC. The encoded protein is CAWSASGGSYEQYF.

J is TRBJ2-5 and V is TRBV24-1; TRBD1 agrees at 10 bases. Germline trimming cut 5 bases from V and 1 base from J; bases unmatched to any gene: 9. Germline-derived CDR1 and CDR2 are KGHDR and SFDVKD. CDR3 length: 17 amino acids. For the CDR3, the DNA is TGTGCCACCAGTGCCACTTCCGGGACAGGGGCCCAAGAGACCCAGTACTTC. The encoded protein is CATSATSGTGAQETQYF.

This clone was counted between two and nine times. The chain carries TRBV7-2 and TRBJ1-3, with D possibly TRBD1 on 6 matching bases. CDR3 length equals 17 residues. In germline, CDR1 is SGHTA, CDR2 FQGNSA. Trimming took 5 bases from V and 0 from J, leaving 17 bases between them. Here the CDR3 DNA reads TGTGCCAGCAGCGTAGGAGGTCAGGGGATCTCTGGAAACACCATATATTTT. As protein: CASSVGGQGISGNTIYF.

This chain connects TRBV5-4 to TRBJ2-3; TRBD2 matches at 8 bases. Germline lookup yields CDR1 SGHNT and CDR2 YYREEE (reference sequence). V trimming: 3 bases; J trimming: 0 bases; junction bases outside the gene matches: 3. This CDR3 contains 15 residues. The CDR3 sequence: CASSSSGSSTDTQYF. The CDR3 DNA reads TGTGCCAGCAGCTCTAGCGGGTCTAGCACAGATACGCAGTATTTT.

This clone was observed once. This sequence joins TRBV19 and TRBJ1-1; no reliable D call. The CDR3 is 14 amino acids. Trimming took off 4 bases at V and 2 bases at J, with 11 bases between the two ends. From germline, CDR1 is LNHDA and CDR2 SQIVND (reference sequence). The CDR3 region has the DNA TGTGCCAGTAGTACAGGTGTGGGTAACACTGAAGCTTTCTTT. This encodes CASSTGVGNTEAFF.

By proportion, this clone is medium-sized. J is TRBJ2-5 and V is TRBV1; no DNA check was done on the table's D call, TRBD1. TRBV1 is shown as a pseudogene. The CDR3 totals 15 residues. The DNA of the CDR3 is TGCACCAGCAGCCTTCGAAGACAGGGGGAAGAGACCCAGTACTTC. Encoded protein: CTSSLRRQGEETQYF.

The chain has TRBV28 and TRBJ2-5; maybe TRBD2 (7 bases). The CDR3 extends over 18 amino acids. V lost 3 bases, J lost 6 bases, and 26 bases lay in between. The germline CDR1 and CDR2 sequences are MDHEN and SYDVKM. This chain's CDR3 is CASSFGFGGRVSEQTQYF. CDR3 in DNA: TGTGCCAGCAGTTTCGGGTTCGGGGGGCGCGTATCCGAACAGACCCAGTACTTC.

The V gene is TRBV7-2, the J gene TRBJ2-5, with a weak D call TRBD1 (6 bases). From germline, CDR1 is SGHTA and CDR2 FQGNSA. This CDR3 comprises 14 residues. V was shortened by 1 base and J by 2 bases, with 8 bases between the two germline ends. The chain's CDR3 is CASSLGTAQETQYF. CDR3 nucleotide sequence: TGTGCCAGCAGCTTAGGGACAGCTCAAGAGACCCAGTACTTC.

This clone was seen once. The chain joins TRBV28 to TRBJ1-2; 8 nucleotides line up with TRBD1. J gave up 8 bases and V 5 bases, and 10 bases lay outside the gene matches. This CDR3 has 14 amino acids. Germline V gene lookup returns CDR1 MDHEN and CDR2 SYDVKM. Written as DNA, the CDR3 is TGTGCCAGCAGTACCGGGACAGGAGTAGGAGGCTACACCTTC. This translates into CASSTGTGVGGYTF.

The chain couples TRBV6-5 to TRBJ2-3, with TRBD2 matching over 10 bases. CDR3 length: 16 residues. Germline trimming cut 0 bases from V and 4 bases from J; bases unmatched to any gene: 4. Germline-derived CDR1 and CDR2 are MNHEY and SVGAGI. The CDR3 loop reads CASSYSSGGFADTQYF. In DNA form, the CDR3 reads TGTGCCAGCAGTTACTCTAGCGGGGGGTTCGCAGATACGCAGTATTTT.